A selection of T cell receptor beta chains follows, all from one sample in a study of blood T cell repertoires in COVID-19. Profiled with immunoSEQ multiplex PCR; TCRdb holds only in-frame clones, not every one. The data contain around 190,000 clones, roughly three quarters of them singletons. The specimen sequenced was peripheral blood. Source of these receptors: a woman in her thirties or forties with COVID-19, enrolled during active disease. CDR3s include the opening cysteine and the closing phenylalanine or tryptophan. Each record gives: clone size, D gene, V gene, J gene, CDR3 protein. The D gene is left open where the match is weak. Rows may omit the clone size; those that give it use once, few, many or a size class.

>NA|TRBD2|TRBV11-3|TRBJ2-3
CASSRGGDSLRDTQYF
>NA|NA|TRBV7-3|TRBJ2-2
CASSLTYVAGGRTGELFF
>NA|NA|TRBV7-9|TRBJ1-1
CASSPTGMNTEAFF
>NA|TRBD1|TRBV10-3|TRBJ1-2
CAAEGAENYGYTF
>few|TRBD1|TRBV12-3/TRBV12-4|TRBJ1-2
CASRRGGNYGYTF
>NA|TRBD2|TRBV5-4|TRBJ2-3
CASSLEAGASTDTQYF
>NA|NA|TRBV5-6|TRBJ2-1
CASSLYRYNEQFF
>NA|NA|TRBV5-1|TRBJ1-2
CASSFDNREGDGYTF
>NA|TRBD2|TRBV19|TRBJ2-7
CASSTSGAYEQYF
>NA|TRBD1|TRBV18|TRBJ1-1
CASSPPTGQGLNTEAFF
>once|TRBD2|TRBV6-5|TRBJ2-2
CASTPLAANTGELFF
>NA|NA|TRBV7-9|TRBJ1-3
CASSLGSGERNTIYF
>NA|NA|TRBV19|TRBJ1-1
CASSTGLRNTEAFF
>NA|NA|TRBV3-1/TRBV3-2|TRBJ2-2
CASSPPGQYSGELFF
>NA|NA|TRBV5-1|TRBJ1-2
CASSQAGRAEFYGYTF
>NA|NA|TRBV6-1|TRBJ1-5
CASSDITRGNQPQHF
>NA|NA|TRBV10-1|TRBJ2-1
CASSEGVRRDEQFF
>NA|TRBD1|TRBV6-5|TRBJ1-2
CASSTGQEFSYTF
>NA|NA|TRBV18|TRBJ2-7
CASSPQNYEQYF
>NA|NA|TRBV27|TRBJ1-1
CASSPTLTTGNTEAFF
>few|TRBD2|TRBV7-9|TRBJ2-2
CASSPGTTIDGELFF
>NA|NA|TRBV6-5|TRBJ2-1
CASRPGDSLVKEQFF
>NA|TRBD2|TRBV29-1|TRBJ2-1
CSVAGGNLAPNEQFF
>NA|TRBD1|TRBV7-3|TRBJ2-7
CASSLTGQANYEQYF
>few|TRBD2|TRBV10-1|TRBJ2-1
CASSEDSGRAADEQFF
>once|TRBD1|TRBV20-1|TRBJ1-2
CSARASRGYTF
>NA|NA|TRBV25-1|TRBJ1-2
CASLGPSYGYTF
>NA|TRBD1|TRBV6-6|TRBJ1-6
CASSYLGQGVGSPLHF
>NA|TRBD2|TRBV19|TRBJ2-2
CASILAGSNTGELFF
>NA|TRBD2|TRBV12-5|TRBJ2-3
CASGWTSGSRDTQYF